This T cell receptor (beta chain) was found in a study of T cell repertoires in cytomegalovirus infection. This clonotype was recorded at least ten times. The antigen remains undetermined. Via MiXCR, TCRdb re-called the reads, giving one row per CDR3 protein. The sample lists some 920,000 distinct CDR3 sequences; 31% were seen once. Trimming shortened V by 2 bases and J by 9 bases, and 14 bases separated the two germline ends. The CDR3 sequence is 14 residues long. This TCR derives from a human donor in good health (CMV status not recorded). Some clones in this sample may be carry-over from other donors' samples. The specimen was cultured CD8+ T cells from PBMCs, collected from culture after CMV antigen stimulation. The V call is TRBV12-3 or TRBV12-4, the J call TRBJ2-1; possibly TRBD1 or TRBD2 for D (5 bases each). The CDR3 DNA follows: TGTGCCAGCAGTTTATCTGGGACGGGTAGTGAGCAGTTCTTC. Translation: CASSLSGTGSEQFF.